The 29 T cell receptor beta chains reported below all come from one sample, sequenced in a study of vaccination effects on CD4 cells after COVID-19. Antigens of these TCRs are unknown. Measured with immunoSEQ multiplex PCR; TCRdb has only the in-frame clones, and not every one. Here the sample spans tens of thousands of clones, 76% being singletons. The authors isolated CD4+ T cells after more than eight days of culture. SARS-CoV-2 infection was confirmed by PCR in the person between March and December 2020. Each person got two doses of an mRNA SARS-CoV-2 vaccine, BNT162b2 or mRNA-1273. The material sequenced was CD4+ T cells from PBMCs cultured without peptide, taken after COVID-19 vaccination. These receptors were taken from a human donor who had a prior SARS-CoV-2 infection.

The chain employs TRBV10-3 and TRBJ2-1; TRBD2 aligns across 7 bases. Germline CDR1 and CDR2: ENHRY and SYGVKD. V dropped 6 bases and J dropped 7; count of bases not matched to a gene: 9. The CDR3 loop spans 14 amino acids. CDR3 coding DNA: TGTGCCATCAGGCCTAGCGGTTTCGGGAATGAGCAGTTCTTC. This translates into CAIRPSGFGNEQFF.

The V gene is TRBV5-1, the J gene TRBJ2-5; unclear D gene. CDR3 length: 15 amino acids. Germline CDR1 reads SGHRS; CDR2 reads YFSETQ. Trimming left V 0 bases short and J 5 bases short, with 14 bases between. The CDR3 here is CASSLAGLNGETQYF. CDR3 coding DNA: TGCGCCAGCAGCTTGGCTGGGCTAAACGGGGAGACCCAGTACTTC. Supplemented by reference TRBV5-1 and TRBJ2-5, the full variable domain reads KAGVTQTPRYLIKTRGQQVTLSCSPISGHRSVSWYQQTPGQGLQFLFEYFSETQRNKGNFPGRFSGRQFSNSRSEMNVSTLELGDSALYLCASSLAGLNGETQYFGPGTRLLVL.

The genes are TRBV6-5 and TRBJ1-1; no clear D gene. CDR1 MNHEY and CDR2 SVGAGI come from the germline V gene. V lost 7 bases, J lost 2 bases, and 17 bases lay in between. This CDR3 has 15 amino acids. The CDR3 bases are TGTGCCAGCACCCCTCGAGGAATTCCAAACACTGAAGCTTTCTTT. This translates into CASTPRGIPNTEAFF.

In this sample, this clone turned up once. The chain is built from TRBV7-9 and TRBJ2-1, with D hard to call. The ends were cut back, 2 bases at V and 0 bases at J, with 11 bases in the middle. Germline V gene sequence: CDR1 SEHNR, CDR2 FQNEAQ (reference sequence). This CDR3 region has 16 residues. CDR3 nucleotides: TGTGCCAGCAGCTTACTCTTCGAGAGCTCCTACAATGAGCAGTTCTTC. This codes for CASSLLFESSYNEQFF.

The V and J genes are TRBV27 and TRBJ1-4; D ambiguous. The V end was cut by 5 bases, the J end by 8 bases, with 12 bases between. The length of the CDR3 is 13 residues. In germline, CDR1 is MNHEY, CDR2 SMNVEV (reference sequence). CDR3 DNA sequence: TGTGCCAGCAGTCCGTATCGTCGGGAAAAACTGTTTTTT. It is translated as CASSPYRREKLFF.

The gene calls are TRBV5-1 and TRBJ2-5, with D unresolved. Trimming removed 0 bases from V and 3 bases from J, with 9 bases in between. The CDR3 contains 14 residues. CDR1 is SGHRS, CDR2 YFSETQ, per germline. The CDR3 nucleotides read TGCGCCAGCAGCTTGGGGCCCACAGAAGAGACCCAGTACTTC. This gives the protein CASSLGPTEETQYF.

This clone showed up just once. The rearrangement uses TRBV5-4 and TRBJ2-2, with D uncertain. The CDR3 has 15 residues. Germline CDR1 reads SGHNT; CDR2 reads YYREEE (reference sequence). Trimming pared 0 bases from V and 0 bases from J, leaving 6 bases between. As DNA, the CDR3 is TGTGCCAGCAGCTTGGACCTCCCGAACACCGGGGAGCTGTTTTTT. Amino acid sequence: CASSLDLPNTGELFF.

The V call is TRBV7-3, the J call TRBJ2-1; the match to TRBD2 covers 7 bases. With 2 bases clipped from V and 8 bases from J, the junction kept 9 bases outside the gene matches. Per the germline V gene, CDR1 is SGHTA and CDR2 is FQGTGA. The CDR3 runs 15 residues. As DNA, the CDR3 is TGTGCCAGCAGCTTAGTGGGCGGGGGTAGCGATGAGCAGTTCTTC. Translating it yields CASSLVGGGSDEQFF.

The V and J genes are TRBV7-6 and TRBJ2-3, with 7 bases fitting TRBD2. V was pared by 1 base and J by 3 bases, with 7 bases of the junction left unmatched. Germline V gene data show CDR1 as SGHVS and CDR2 as FNYEAQ. The CDR3 sequence is 16 residues long. CDR3 DNA: TGTGCCAGCAGCTTAGGGCCCGGGGGGAATACAGATACGCAGTATTTT. Protein product: CASSLGPGGNTDTQYF.

Only a few counts were recorded for this clone. The CDR3 loop is CASSLGPGQSYGYTF. DNA of the CDR3: TGTGCCAGCTCACTCGGACCGGGACAGTCCTATGGCTACACCTTC. The chain uses TRBV18 and TRBJ1-2, with 7 nucleotides matching TRBD1. Trimming took 4 bases from V and 4 from J; bases not matched to a gene: 9. Germline assignment: CDR1 KGHSH and CDR2 LQKENI. The CDR3 extends over 15 amino acids.

This sequence joins TRBV11-3 and TRBJ2-5; D gene uncertain. The germline gives CDR1 SGHNT, CDR2 YENEEA. The CDR3 is made up of 12 amino acids. With 3 bases removed from V and 5 bases from J, the gap between germline ends came to 7 bases. The CDR3 DNA is TGTGCCAGCAGCTTCGGTGGGGAGACCCAGTACTTC. This translates into CASSFGGETQYF.

This chain uses TRBV5-1 with TRBJ1-6; no firm D call. V lost 0 bases to trimming and J lost 4 bases, with 11 bases between them. The CDR3 length is 16 residues. Germline CDR1 SGHRS, CDR2 YFSETQ. The CDR3, as DNA: TGCGCCAGCAGCTTGGCCGGATTGGGATATAATTCACCCCTCCACTTT. Its protein product is CASSLAGLGYNSPLHF.

The chain has TRBV28 and TRBJ1-6; tentatively, D is TRBD1 (5 bases). Trimming cost V 7 bases and J 12 bases, with 22 bases left between them. Looked up from germline, CDR1 is MDHEN and CDR2 is SYDVKM. This CDR3 region has 15 residues. The CDR3 DNA sequence: TGTGCCAGCACCCCAGCCGGACAAAGGGCGGGACCCCTCCACTTT. This codes for CASTPAGQRAGPLHF.

The chain combines TRBV2 with TRBJ2-5; D may correspond to TRBD1 or TRBD2 (5 bases each). The germline CDR1 and CDR2 sequences are SNHLY and FYNNEI. This CDR3 has 12 amino acids. The germline V and J ends were trimmed by 6 bases and 1 base, with 6 bases remaining between them. The DNA of the CDR3 is TGTGCCAGCAGGGGGACCCAAGAGACCCAGTACTTC. Translation gives CASRGTQETQYF.

The J gene is TRBJ2-2, the V gene TRBV7-2; 11 bases line up with TRBD2. Unmatched junction bases numbered 6, after V lost 2 bases and J lost 4 bases. Germline CDR1 SGHTA, CDR2 FQGNSA. CDR3 length: 17 residues. As DNA, the CDR3 is TGTGCCAGCAGCTTATTGTGGCTAGCGGGGGGCACCGGGGAGCTGTTTTTT. Translating it yields CASSLLWLAGGTGELFF.

This chain uses TRBV2 with TRBJ1-5; weak D call: TRBD1 (6 bases). CDR1 SNHLY and CDR2 FYNNEI come from the germline V gene. Trimming cost V 5 bases and J 7 bases, with 12 bases left between them. There are 13 residues in the CDR3. CDR3 nucleotide sequence: TGTGCCAGCAGTCTACAGGGTGAACAGCCCCAGCATTTT. It codes for CASSLQGEQPQHF. Based on the CDR3 plus reference TRBV2 and TRBJ1-5, the full variable domain is EPEVTQTPSHQVTQMGQEVILRCVPISNHLYFYWYRQILGQKVEFLVSFYNNEISEKSEIFDDQFSVERPDGSNFTLKIRSTKLEDSAMYFCASSLQGEQPQHFGDGTRLSIL.

The rearrangement links TRBV18 to TRBJ2-3; 11 bases align to TRBD2. In germline, CDR1 is KGHSH, CDR2 LQKENI. This CDR3 has 17 residues. The V and J ends lost 3 bases and 0 bases, in that order; junction bases with no gene match: 5. In DNA form, the CDR3 reads TGTGCCAGCTCACCTCCGTTAGCGGGAGGGAGCACAGATACGCAGTATTTT. Translated: CASSPPLAGGSTDTQYF.

This chain joins TRBV14 and TRBJ2-4; D perhaps matches TRBD1 (6 bases). CDR1 and CDR2 from the germline V gene are SGHDN and FVKESK. Between the trimmed V and J ends, which lost 2 bases and 2 bases, there was a span of 10 bases. The CDR3 covers 15 residues. CDR3 DNA sequence: TGTGCCAGCAGCCAAATACAGGGAACCAAAAACATTCAGTACTTC. Its protein is CASSQIQGTKNIQYF. The whole variable domain, remainder taken from reference TRBV14 and TRBJ2-4, is EAGVTQFPSHSVIEKGQTVTLRCDPISGHDNLYWYRRVMGKEIKFLLHFVKESKQDESGMPNNRFLAERTGGTYSTLKVQPAELEDSGVYFCASSQIQGTKNIQYFGAGTRLSVL.

This sequence joins TRBV6-2 or TRBV6-3 and TRBJ2-2; D may be TRBD2 (5 bases). The V end was cut by 2 bases, the J end by 8 bases, with 18 bases between. The CDR3 covers 16 residues. Looked up from germline, CDR1 is MNHEY and CDR2 is SVGEGT. This CDR3 is CASSYHHGARGGELFF. CDR3 nucleotides: TGTGCCAGCAGTTACCACCACGGAGCCCGGGGAGGGGAGCTGTTTTTT.

This chain joins TRBV27 and TRBJ1-2; D possibly corresponds to TRBD1 (5 bases). Trimming cost V 5 bases and J 12 bases, with 13 bases left between them. This CDR3 has 11 residues. The germline gives CDR1 MNHEY, CDR2 SMNVEV (reference sequence). CDR3 residues: CASSTPEGNTF. The DNA of the CDR3 is TGTGCCAGCAGTACTCCGGAGGGGAACACCTTC.

The rearrangement joins TRBV5-1 to TRBJ1-3; unclear D gene. The CDR3 totals 17 residues. The germline V gene has CDR1 SGHRS and CDR2 YFSETQ. V lost 0 bases and J 0 bases, leaving 13 bases between the germline ends. CDR3 sequence: CASSLAPAALSGNTIYF. CDR3 nucleotides: TGCGCCAGCAGCTTGGCTCCAGCAGCTCTCTCTGGAAACACCATATATTTT.

This chain uses TRBV2 with TRBJ2-3; 12 bases agree with TRBD2. Germline CDR1 SNHLY, CDR2 FYNNEI. The CDR3 runs 18 residues. Trimming took 2 bases from V and 0 from J; bases not matched to a gene: 6. The CDR3 nucleotides are TGTGCCAGCAGTGAAATACTAGCGGGGGGCTCTAGCACAGATACGCAGTATTTT. Translating gives CASSEILAGGSSTDTQYF.

V and J are TRBV2 and TRBJ2-7; D is perhaps TRBD1 (6 bases). V was cut by 6 bases and J by 3 bases, with 15 bases left in between. Germline lookup yields CDR1 SNHLY and CDR2 FYNNEI. The CDR3 is made up of 14 amino acids. In DNA form, the CDR3 reads TGTGCCAGCAGGACGACAGGTAGCCTCTACGAGCAGTACTTC. Its translation: CASRTTGSLYEQYF. Looking up the rest from reference TRBV2 and TRBJ2-7 gives the full variable domain: EPEVTQTPSHQVTQMGQEVILRCVPISNHLYFYWYRQILGQKVEFLVSFYNNEISEKSEIFDDQFSVERPDGSNFTLKIRSTKLEDSAMYFCASRTTGSLYEQYFGPGTRLTVT.

The rearrangement joins TRBV11-3 to TRBJ2-7; D perhaps matches TRBD1 (6 bases). Trimming shortened V by 1 base and J by 6 bases, and 16 bases separated the two germline ends. Germline V gene sequence: CDR1 SGHNT, CDR2 YENEEA. This CDR3 contains 15 residues. The CDR3 loop is CASSLVGTQGFEQYF. CDR3 nucleotide sequence: TGTGCCAGCAGCTTAGTCGGGACCCAGGGGTTCGAGCAGTACTTC.

The rearrangement links TRBV6-5 to TRBJ2-5; either TRBD1 or TRBD2 may fit D (6 bases each). Trimming took off 10 bases at V and 2 bases at J, with 14 bases between the two ends. The CDR3 contains 13 residues. Germline lookup yields CDR1 MNHEY and CDR2 SVGAGI. CDR3 sequence: CAIAGHQQETQYF. The CDR3 nucleotides read TGTGCCATCGCGGGACACCAACAAGAGACCCAGTACTTC.

The chain links TRBV14 to TRBJ1-4, with 9 bases lining up with TRBD1. This CDR3 region has 20 residues. The V gene end was trimmed by 2 bases and the J gene end by 7 bases; junction bases not matched to a gene: 20. Looked up from germline, CDR1 is SGHDN and CDR2 is FVKESK. CDR3 DNA sequence: TGTGCCAGCAGCCAATTTCAAGGACGGGACAGGGACGATAGGCCTGAAAAACTGTTTTTT. Its protein is CASSQFQGRDRDDRPEKLFF.

This clone was seen a handful of times. The chain uses TRBV6-6 and TRBJ2-3, with D uncertain. CDR3 length equals 13 residues. V lost 7 bases and J lost 1, with 9 bases in between. Germline lookup yields CDR1 MNHNY and CDR2 SVGAGI (reference sequence). CDR3 DNA sequence: TGTGCCAGCATCCCCAGCGGCACAGATACGCAGTATTTT. Its protein product is CASIPSGTDTQYF.

This clone was seen a few times. V gene TRBV14 combines with J gene TRBJ2-7, with D unclear. There are 12 residues in the CDR3. Trimming removed 4 bases from V and 11 bases from J, with 15 bases in between. Germline lookup yields CDR1 SGHDN and CDR2 FVKESK. The CDR3 nucleotides are TGTGCCAGCAGCCCCAAAGGTTCTAGGAAGTACTTC. Protein: CASSPKGSRKYF.

This clone appeared once. V is TRBV2 and J is TRBJ1-1; a weak D match, TRBD1 (5 bases). Trimming stripped 5 bases from V and 4 bases from J, with 14 bases between. CDR1 is SNHLY, CDR2 FYNNEI, per germline. This CDR3 comprises 14 residues. The CDR3 reads CASSYVPQGTEAFF. In DNA form, the CDR3 reads TGTGCCAGCAGTTATGTCCCGCAGGGCACTGAAGCTTTCTTT.